Here is one TCR beta chain with its context. Its specificity is unknown. The data stem from a study of cytotoxic CD8 clonotypes in ibrutinib-treated CLL. Notes on the study in general: Ibrutinib response saw clonality rise, and progression saw it return toward baseline.

Looked up from germline, CDR1 is SGHDT and CDR2 is YYEEEE. The V gene lost 4 bases and the J gene lost 0 bases, with 17 bases spanning the gap. This CDR3 contains 16 residues. The protocol was immunoSEQ multiplex PCR, while the TCRdb copy is restricted to in-frame clones and leaves out a portion. The table includes 14,000 or so clones, 64% detected once. PBMCs that had been cryopreserved were the source of 1.5 to 2.5 micrograms of genomic DNA for TCR beta libraries. The rearrangement uses TRBV5-6 and TRBJ2-7; TRBD1 is a possible D gene (6 bases). The clonotype comes from a human donor with chronic lymphocytic leukemia. This specimen consisted of PBMCs, obtained before ibrutinib treatment. This CDR3 reads CASSPPGTLSSYEQYF. CDR3 bases: TGTGCCAGCAGCCCCCCCGGGACATTGAGCTCCTACGAGCAGTACTTC.